The rows below give T cell receptor beta chains drawn from one sample of a study of blood T cell repertoires in COVID-19. The data were produced by immunoSEQ multiplex PCR, yet TCRdb's version contains in-frame clones alone and is incomplete. The sample records tens of thousands of clones, over 75% being singletons. Sequencing used peripheral blood. All receptors come from a human donor in a cohort sampled during active COVID-19. The CDR3 runs from the conserved cysteine through the conserved F or W. A D gene is named only where the DNA matches it firmly. Expanded clones are given a class, and other clones once, few, many or no size at all.

j_call v_call clone_size d_call cdr3_nt cdr3_aa
TRBJ1-1 TRBV5-1 once TRBD1 TGCGCCAGCAGCGTGGACAGGGGTAGCACTGAAGCTTTCTTT CASSVDRGSTEAFF
TRBJ1-1 TRBV11-2 - - TGTGCCAGCATCCTCTGGGGGGGAAGAGACACTGAAGCTTTCTTT CASILWGGRDTEAFF
TRBJ2-3 TRBV3-1/TRBV3-2 once TRBD2 TGTGCCAGCAGCCAACCGGGACTAGCTATAGATACGCAGTATTTT CASSQPGLAIDTQYF
TRBJ2-4 TRBV6-1 - - TGTGCCAGCAGTGAAGGGGCCACGGCCAAAAACATTCAGTACTTC CASSEGATAKNIQYF
TRBJ1-1 TRBV27 - - TGTGCCAGCAGTTTAACCCACCTGAGGACTGAAGCTTTCTTT CASSLTHLRTEAFF
TRBJ2-3 TRBV4-3 - - TGCGCCAGCAGCCCGAGACAGATCTACACAGATACGCAGTATTTT CASSPRQIYTDTQYF
TRBJ2-5 TRBV1 once - TGCACCAGCAGCCTCCATGAAGGGACTAGCGGGGAGGGGGGAGAGACCCAGTACTTC CTSSLHEGTSGEGGETQYF
TRBJ2-1 TRBV7-2 - TRBD2 TGTGCCAGCAGTTATAGCGGGGGGGCCTGGAATGAGCAGTTCTTC CASSYSGGAWNEQFF
TRBJ2-5 TRBV7-9 - TRBD1 TGTGCCAGCAGCCAAAGACAGGGGCAAGAGACCCAGTACTTC CASSQRQGQETQYF
TRBJ1-4 TRBV18 - - TGTGCCAGCTCACCGACAGGACCTAATGAAAAACTGTTTTTT CASSPTGPNEKLFF
TRBJ2-7 TRBV19 - - TGTGCCAGTAGTCGGAGGGAAGGCTACGAGCAGTACTTC CASSRREGYEQYF
TRBJ2-6 TRBV5-8 once TRBD2 TGTGCCAGCAGCCCAGGGAGGGTATCTCAGGGGGCCAACGTCCTGACTTTC CASSPGRVSQGANVLTF
TRBJ1-6 TRBV24-1 - TRBD1 TGTGCCACCAGTGGGACAGGGGATTCACCCCTCCACTTT CATSGTGDSPLHF
TRBJ1-5 TRBV4-1 - - TGCGCCAGCAGCCAAGATTCCAGGGTGGAGAGTCAGCCCCAGCATTTT CASSQDSRVESQPQHF
TRBJ1-1 TRBV27 - - TGTGCCAGCAGTTCACTAACGACAGGGAACACTGAAGCTTTCTTT CASSSLTTGNTEAFF
TRBJ2-7 TRBV6-5 few - TGTGCCAGCAGTTACACAGGACGCTCCTACGAGCAGTACTTC CASSYTGRSYEQYF
TRBJ1-1 TRBV9 - - TGTGCCAGCAGCTCCGTGACGGAACACGCGGGAGCTTTCTTT CASSSVTEHAGAFF
TRBJ1-1 TRBV2 few - TGTGCCAGCATCTTTAGCCCCACTTCTGGGGAAGCTTTCTTT CASIFSPTSGEAFF
TRBJ1-4 TRBV5-4 - TRBD1 TGTGCCAGCAGCCAACTTACCGGGACAGGGGATGAAAAACTGTTTTTT CASSQLTGTGDEKLFF
TRBJ1-2 TRBV19 few TRBD1 TGTGCCAGTAGCACCGGGACAGGGCCCTATGGCTACACCTTC CASSTGTGPYGYTF
TRBJ2-3 TRBV7-9 - TRBD2 TGTGCCAGCAGCCCCTTAGCGGGTGTAACAGATACGCAGTATTTT CASSPLAGVTDTQYF
TRBJ2-5 TRBV2 - - TGTGCCAGCAGTGTTTTAACAGAACAAGAGACCCAGTACTTC CASSVLTEQETQYF
TRBJ1-2 TRBV7-3 - - TGTGCCAGCAGCCGGGGGGTGAACTATGGCTACACCTTC CASSRGVNYGYTF
TRBJ2-1 TRBV6-5 - TRBD2 TGTGCCAGCAGTCCCCCACTAGCGGGGGGGAAGGAGCAGTTCTTC CASSPPLAGGKEQFF
TRBJ2-1 TRBV9 - TRBD2 TGTGCCAGCAGCCCCGACGGGGGGGCGTACAATGAGCAGTTCTTC CASSPDGGAYNEQFF
TRBJ2-3 TRBV7-2 once TRBD2 TGTGCCAGCAGCTTAGCCCTAGCGGGGGGACCGCAGTATTTT CASSLALAGGPQYF
TRBJ2-5 TRBV6-5 - - TGTGCCACCAGCAAGCTGTACCAAGAGACCCAGTACTTC CATSKLYQETQYF
TRBJ1-1 TRBV6-2/TRBV6-3 - - TGTGCCAGCAGTTACTTTCGGGATCTGGACACTGAAGCTTTCTTT CASSYFRDLDTEAFF
TRBJ2-7 TRBV5-4 - - TGTGCCAGCAGCTCGGACAGTCGCGTGCAGTACTTC CASSSDSRVQYF
TRBJ1-1 TRBV19 - - TGTGCCAGTAGTATACAAGCAGGCCCCACTGAAGCTTTCTTT CASSIQAGPTEAFF
TRBJ2-2 TRBV27 - - TGTGCCAGCAGTTTAACCGCAGGGATCAACACCGGGGAGCTGTTTTTT CASSLTAGINTGELFF
TRBJ2-3 TRBV7-2 - TRBD2 TGTGCCAGCAGCTCGGGACTAGCGGGACGCACAGATACGCAGTATTTT CASSSGLAGRTDTQYF
TRBJ2-1 TRBV6-5 - TRBD2 TGTGCCAGCATGACCGGGACTAGCGTCCAAGGTGAGCAGTTCTTC CASMTGTSVQGEQFF
TRBJ2-1 TRBV18 once - TGTGCCAGCTCACCCCGCAGGGAAGGGAATGAGCAGTTCTTC CASSPRREGNEQFF
TRBJ1-1 TRBV16 - - TGTGCCAGCAGCCCTTTTGGGGCAGGTAGAATGATGAACACTGAAGCTTTCTTT CASSPFGAGRMMNTEAFF
TRBJ2-2 TRBV29-1 - - TGCAGCGTTCTACAGGAACCGAACACCGGGGAGCTGTTTTTT CSVLQEPNTGELFF
TRBJ2-7 TRBV6-6 - TRBD2 TGTGCCAGCAGTTACATCGGGGGGGAGGTCGAGCAGTACTTC CASSYIGGEVEQYF
TRBJ1-4 TRBV27 - - TGTGCCAGCAGTTTTTGGCCGAGGGTGGAAAAACTGTTTTTT CASSFWPRVEKLFF
TRBJ2-7 TRBV5-4 - TRBD2 TGTGCCAGCAGCTTAGGGCCTCTAGCGGGTTCCTACGAGCAGTACTTC CASSLGPLAGSYEQYF
TRBJ1-6 TRBV28 - - TGTGCCAGCAGCCTCAATTCACCCCTCCACTTT CASSLNSPLHF
TRBJ2-3 TRBV27 - TRBD1 TGTGCCAGCACCCGGACAGGTAGAACAGATACGCAGTATTTT CASTRTGRTDTQYF
TRBJ2-1 TRBV11-3 few TRBD1 TGTGCCAGCAGCCGGGACAGGGGGCTTGACGAGCAGTTCTTC CASSRDRGLDEQFF
TRBJ1-1 TRBV7-9 - - TGTGCCAGCACCCAGAGACAGGAGACTATCACTGAAGCTTTCTTT CASTQRQETITEAFF
TRBJ2-7 TRBV11-2 - - TGTGCCAGCAGCTCGATAGAGCTAGGTCGGCTCGAGCAGTACTTC CASSSIELGRLEQYF
TRBJ1-1 TRBV6-6 - TRBD1 TGTGCCAGCAGTCTTCACCGGGGGACAGGGGTCACTGAAGCTTTCTTT CASSLHRGTGVTEAFF
TRBJ2-7 TRBV5-4 - TRBD1 TGTGCCAGCAGCTTGAGTACAGGGGGCTTCCACGAGCAGTACTTC CASSLSTGGFHEQYF
TRBJ2-5 TRBV5-1 once - TGCGCCAGCAGCTTAGAGCAACAGACCCAGTACTTC CASSLEQQTQYF
TRBJ1-3 TRBV30 - TRBD1 TGTGCCTGGAGTGACCCGGACAGGGGAAGAAACACCATATATTTT CAWSDPDRGRNTIYF
TRBJ2-5 TRBV6-5 - TRBD2 TGTGCCGTAAATGCTAGCGGGTCTGAGACCCAGTACTTC CAVNASGSETQYF
TRBJ2-3 TRBV5-1 - TRBD2 TGCGCCAGCAGCTACGTAGCGGGGGGCTCCACAGATACGCAGTATTTT CASSYVAGGSTDTQYF
TRBJ1-3 TRBV28 - - TGTGCCAGCAGTTTGGTTCTCTCGTCAGGGGAAGATGGAAACACCATATATTTT CASSLVLSSGEDGNTIYF